The next 10 T cell receptor beta chains were all read from a single sample in a study of a mutant IDH1 vaccine in newly diagnosed glioma (TCRdb year 2021). The library was generated by the immunoSEQ multiplex PCR assay. TCRdb retrieved this table from immuneACCESS and kept in-frame rearrangements only. Not all clones are present; in checked studies, unresolved V genes account for under half, and no reason is known for the remainder. The sample yields around 30,000 clones; 65% to 85% were counted once. Approximately 8% of the sample is held by the ten biggest clonotypes. Per the publication, the time point label means: week 23, last vaccination. A 20-mer mutant IDH1 peptide at 300 micrograms in Montanide made up each vaccine dose, which was injected subcutaneously together with topical imiquimod. The antigens for these receptors are not known. The sequencing here drew on PBMCs, taken from a glioma patient whose treatment included an IDH1 peptide vaccine. Receptors were obtained from a woman aged 18-30 years with glioma.

This clone was counted a few times. The chain is built from TRBV5-6 and TRBJ1-1; D is unclear. In germline, CDR1 is SGHDT, CDR2 YYEEEE. The V end lost 0 bases, the J end lost 5 bases, and 5 bases lay between the germline ends. The CDR3 runs 12 residues. The CDR3 sequence is CASSLGKTEAFF. CDR3 nucleotide sequence: TGTGCCAGCAGCTTGGGGAAGACTGAAGCTTTCTTT.

The chain couples TRBV19 to TRBJ2-2; 9 bases fit TRBD1. Trimming took 7 bases from V and 1 from J; bases not matched to a gene: 10. This CDR3 contains 17 residues. Per germline, CDR1 LNHDA and CDR2 SQIVND (reference sequence). The CDR3 DNA follows: TGTGCCAGTACCCCAACAGGGGGCCGTTTGAACACCGGGGAGCTGTTTTTT. It yields the protein CASTPTGGRLNTGELFF. The full variable domain, with the rest looked up from reference TRBV19 and TRBJ2-2, is DGGITQSPKYLFRKEGQNVTLSCEQNLNHDAMYWYRQDPGQGLRLIYYSQIVNDFQKGDIAEGYSVSREKKESFPLTVTSAQKNPTAFYLCASTPTGGRLNTGELFFGEGSRLTVL.

The genes are TRBV27 and TRBJ1-1; no clear D gene. This CDR3 comprises 12 residues. Germline CDR1 and CDR2: MNHEY and SMNVEV (reference sequence). Trimming pared 4 bases from V and 6 bases from J, leaving 9 bases between. The chain's CDR3 is CASSSGWAEAFF. CDR3 coding DNA: TGTGCCAGCAGTTCCGGGTGGGCTGAAGCTTTCTTT.

The CDR3 region has the DNA TGTGCCAGCACCCCGACAACCTCCCATTACAATGAGCAGTTCTTC. This encodes CASTPTTSHYNEQFF. The genes are TRBV9 and TRBJ2-1; no firm D call. Trimming took off 6 bases at V and 4 bases at J, with 17 bases between the two ends. The CDR3 consists of 15 residues. Germline CDR1 SGDLS, CDR2 YYNGEE.

As for this clone: At one boundary the junction diverges from the germline segment, which might be a read error. This chain connects TRBV7-7 to TRBJ2-1, with D perhaps TRBD2 (5 bases). CDR3 length equals 13 residues. Germline V gives CDR1 SSHAT, CDR2 FNYEAQ (reference sequence). The DNA for the CDR3 is TGTGCTAGCAGCTCCAGCGGAGACAATGAGCAGTTCTTC. Encoded protein: CASSSSGDNEQFF. The complete variable domain, with remaining parts taken from reference TRBV7-7 and TRBJ2-1, reads GAGVSQSPRYKVTKRGQDVTLRCDPISSHATLYWYQQALGQGPEFLTYFNYEAQPDKSGLPSDRFSAERPEGSISTLTIQRTEQRDSAMYRCASSSSGDNEQFFGPGTRLTVL.

The chain links TRBV29-1 to TRBJ2-3, with D perhaps being TRBD1 or TRBD2 (7 bases each). From germline, CDR1 is SQVTM and CDR2 ANQGSEA. CDR3 size: 16 residues. V lost 8 bases and J 0 bases, leaving 21 bases between the germline ends. This chain's CDR3 is CSSSGGTVGSTDTQYF. In DNA, the CDR3 is TGCAGCTCGTCCGGGGGGACAGTAGGAAGCACAGATACGCAGTATTTT.

The rearrangement uses TRBV11-3 and TRBJ1-1, with D maybe TRBD1 (5 bases). The CDR3 contains 14 residues. Germline V gives CDR1 SGHNT, CDR2 YENEEA. V lost 3 bases, J lost 6 bases, and 14 bases lay in between. Here the CDR3 reads CASSFGHAWPEAFF. The CDR3, as DNA: TGTGCCAGCAGCTTTGGACACGCTTGGCCTGAAGCTTTCTTT.

The chain is built from TRBV5-5 and TRBJ1-3; D is uncertain. V was trimmed by 5 bases and J by 4 bases, leaving 16 bases between them. Germline assignment: CDR1 SGHKS and CDR2 YYEKEE (reference sequence). This CDR3 has 15 amino acids. In DNA form, the CDR3 reads TGTGCCAGCAGAATGGACCCGGGTTCCGGAAACACCATATATTTT. Protein product: CASRMDPGSGNTIYF.

This chain joins TRBV14 and TRBJ2-5; D call uncertain. The CDR3 covers 13 residues. V dropped 5 bases and J dropped 4 bases, with 11 bases sitting between them. Germline CDR1 SGHDN, CDR2 FVKESK. In DNA form, the CDR3 reads TGTGCCAGCAGCTCTTTAGTTGCAGAGACCCAGTACTTC. It is translated as CASSSLVAETQYF.

The V gene is TRBV7-9, the J gene TRBJ2-7, with D possibly called TRBD1 or TRBD2 (5 bases each). The CDR3 runs to 13 residues. The V and J ends lost 4 bases and 4 bases respectively, with 11 bases between them. Germline V gene sequence: CDR1 SEHNR, CDR2 FQNEAQ (reference sequence). The CDR3 here is CASSSGTGYEQYF. The CDR3 nucleotides are TGTGCCAGCAGCTCAGGGACGGGATACGAGCAGTACTTC.